The 16 T cell receptor beta chains in this list originate from one sample, sequenced in a study of control samples from healthy donors and cancer patients. Using immunoSEQ multiplex PCR, the repertoire was profiled, and TCRdb retains in-frame clones only, with some absent. The table shows approximately 51,000 clones, with 80% occurring only once. The sequenced material came from blood. The source is a man between 65 and 80 years old in good health.

In its sample, this clone was seen a few times. This CDR3 is CASSEWGSRSSGNTIYF. The CDR3 region has the DNA TGTGCCAGCAGTGAATGGGGCAGCAGGAGCTCTGGAAACACCATATATTTT. The chain couples TRBV6-1 to TRBJ1-3; a possible D gene is TRBD1 (5 bases). Germline V gene sequence: CDR1 MNHNS, CDR2 SASEGT. Between the trimmed V and J ends, which lost 2 bases and 0 bases, there was a span of 14 bases. The CDR3 covers 17 residues.

This clone was observed a single time. The V call is TRBV6-5, the J call TRBJ1-2; D is perhaps TRBD1 (6 bases). This CDR3 comprises 14 residues. Germline V lookup: CDR1 MNHEY, CDR2 SVGAGI. V gave up 6 bases and J gave up 5 bases, with 16 bases separating them. CDR3 loop: CASSRDTTGYGYTF. The CDR3, as DNA: TGTGCCAGCAGCCGAGATACAACAGGGTATGGCTACACCTTC.

The rearrangement links TRBV18 to TRBJ1-2; 8 nucleotides line up with TRBD1. V lost 1 base to trimming and J lost 4 bases; unmatched junction nucleotides: 14. Germline V gene lookup returns CDR1 KGHSH and CDR2 LQKENI. This CDR3 comprises 18 residues. This CDR3 reads CASSPLDGVPGGFYGYTF. CDR3 nucleotides: TGTGCCAGCTCACCACTGGACGGGGTCCCAGGGGGCTTCTATGGCTACACCTTC.

V usage is TRBV24-1 and J usage is TRBJ2-1; the D gene could be TRBD1 or TRBD2 (5 bases each). The CDR3 has 15 amino acids. The germline V gene has CDR1 KGHDR and CDR2 SFDVKD. Trimming removed 9 bases from V and 2 bases from J, with 16 bases in between. The CDR3 DNA is TGTGCCACCGGGACGGCGGCTAAAACCTACAATGAGCAGTTCTTC. This translates into CATGTAAKTYNEQFF.

This rearrangement joins TRBV7-8 to TRBJ1-6; 9 bases fit TRBD1. The V gene end was trimmed by 5 bases and the J gene end by 9 bases; junction bases not matched to a gene: 5. Germline V gene data show CDR1 as SGHVS and CDR2 as FQNEAQ. There are 14 residues in the CDR3. For the CDR3, the DNA is TGTGCCAGCAGCCCTACAGGGGGCGGTTCACCCCTCCACTTT. Translating gives CASSPTGGGSPLHF.

The chain employs TRBV12-3 or TRBV12-4 and TRBJ1-6; D is undetermined. This CDR3 is 13 amino acids long. The V and J ends lost 4 bases and 9 bases respectively, with 10 bases between them. CDR3: CASSSWTGSPLHF. CDR3 in DNA: TGTGCCAGCAGTTCGTGGACTGGTTCACCCCTCCACTTT.

This clone was observed once. The chain has TRBV5-5 and TRBJ1-3; D is ambiguous. The CDR3 consists of 15 residues. V was clipped by 4 bases and J by 0 bases, with 11 bases between them. Germline V gene sequence: CDR1 SGHKS, CDR2 YYEKEE (reference sequence). The CDR3 sequence: CASSHGLTSGNTIYF. The CDR3 DNA follows: TGTGCCAGCAGCCATGGTCTAACCTCTGGAAACACCATATATTTT.

This chain uses TRBV6-4 with TRBJ2-1; unclear D gene. CDR1 is MRHNA and CDR2 is SNTAGT in the germline V gene. The ends were cut back, 5 bases at V and 7 bases at J, with 12 bases in the middle. The CDR3 is 13 amino acids. The CDR3 here is CASSPIHGNEQFF. The CDR3 DNA is TGTGCCAGCAGTCCAATACATGGGAATGAGCAGTTCTTC.

The chain carries TRBV6-1 and TRBJ2-7; unclear D gene. CDR3 size: 14 residues. Germline CDR1 and CDR2: MNHNS and SASEGT. Trimming removed 1 base at V and 0 bases at J, with 7 bases between. CDR3 DNA sequence: TGTGCCAGCAGTGAAGTCGCAGTCTCCTACGAGCAGTACTTC. It encodes CASSEVAVSYEQYF.

J is TRBJ1-3 and V is TRBV30; D unclear. CDR1 is GTSNPN and CDR2 is SVGIG in the germline V gene (reference sequence). CDR3 length: 13 residues. Trimming shortened V by 0 bases and J by 0 bases, and 3 bases separated the two germline ends. The CDR3 nucleotides are TGTGCCTGGAGTGTGGGCTCTGGAAACACCATATATTTT. Translated, it gives CAWSVGSGNTIYF. The variable domain in full, with the rest retrieved from reference TRBV30 and TRBJ1-3, is SQTIHQWPATLVQPVGSPLSLECTVEGTSNPNLYWYRQAAGRGLQLLFYSVGIGQISSEVPQNLSASRPQDRQFILSSKKLLLSDSGFYLCAWSVGSGNTIYFGEGSWLTVV.

This clone turned up a few times. CDR3: CASSIGLQETQYF. CDR3 DNA: TGTGCCAGTAGTATAGGCCTCCAAGAGACCCAGTACTTC. The chain combines TRBV19 with TRBJ2-5; D gene unclear. With 1 base removed from V and 1 base from J, the gap between germline ends came to 4 bases. CDR3 length: 13 amino acids. The germline gives CDR1 LNHDA, CDR2 SQIVND (reference sequence).

The V gene is TRBV3-1 (or the pseudogene TRBV3-2), the J gene TRBJ1-2, with D tentatively TRBD1 (5 bases). The CDR3 has 17 amino acids. Germline values: CDR1 LGHDT, CDR2 YNNKEL (reference sequence). Trimming took off 1 base at V and 4 bases at J, with 19 bases between the two ends. The CDR3 DNA is TGTGCCAGCAGCCAAGTTGAGGGCAGGGCGTCTTTCTATGGCTACACCTTC. Its translation: CASSQVEGRASFYGYTF.

The rearrangement joins TRBV6-1 to TRBJ2-6; D assignment may be TRBD1 or TRBD2 (5 bases each). V dropped 2 bases and J dropped 3 bases, with 14 bases sitting between them. This CDR3 spans 17 amino acids. Per the germline V gene, CDR1 is MNHNS and CDR2 is SASEGT. This chain's CDR3 is CASSERDGGDGANVLTF. CDR3 in DNA: TGTGCCAGCAGTGAACGGGATGGGGGTGATGGGGCCAACGTCCTGACTTTC.

The chain joins TRBV13 to TRBJ2-7, with D possibly being TRBD2 (6 bases). CDR1 PRHDT and CDR2 FYEKMQ come from the germline V gene (reference sequence). This CDR3 has 15 residues. Trimming stripped 6 bases from V and 5 bases from J, with 20 bases between. The DNA of the CDR3 is TGTGCCAGCAGAGCTAGCGATAAAGTTCTTAACGAGCAGTACTTC. It translates to CASRASDKVLNEQYF.

CDR3: CASSSHLGTDTQYF. The CDR3 DNA reads TGTGCCAGCAGCTCACACTTGGGCACAGATACGCAGTATTTT. This rearrangement joins TRBV11-2 to TRBJ2-3; no firm D call. The CDR3 is 14 amino acids. V was pared by 4 bases and J by 1 base, with 9 bases between. Germline assignment: CDR1 SGHAT and CDR2 FQNNGV.

The chain recombines TRBV5-4 with TRBJ1-2; TRBD1 agrees at 7 bases. V was pared by 4 bases and J by 4 bases, with 16 bases of the junction left unmatched. The germline V gene has CDR1 SGHNT and CDR2 YYREEE (reference sequence). This CDR3 region has 17 residues. The CDR3 region has the DNA TGTGCCAGCAGCGGGGGATTCGACAGGGCTCAGGGCTATGGCTACACCTTC. This codes for CASSGGFDRAQGYGYTF.